This T cell receptor (beta chain) was sequenced for a study of regulatory T cells in long-lasting Graves disease. Study-wide background: Antithyroid drugs had been taken under 3 months by newly diagnosed Graves' patients.

The CDR3 sequence is 17 residues long. V was clipped by 3 bases and J by 0 bases; unmatched bases: 5. CDR1 MNHGY and CDR2 SVAAGI come from the germline V gene. Libraries of TCR beta came from iRepertoire HTBI primers plus Arm-PCR of CDR3 regions. Using its own MiXCR run on the multiplex PCR reads, TCRdb lists one record per CDR3 protein. The table includes more than 350,000 distinct CDR3 sequences, under 15% detected once. Time point meaning: newly diagnosed GD, antithyroid drugs for less than 3 months. Making the TCR library involved RNA that had been extracted from PBMCs. Criteria from the American Thyroid Association guidelines were applied to diagnose Graves' disease. Nine milliliters of peripheral blood went into EDTA tubes. A further study also used this sample, focusing on T cells in Graves' hyperthyroidism and ophthalmopathy.

The material was peripheral blood mononuclear cells (PBMCs), obtained at new diagnosis, from a patient treated with antithyroid drugs. The chain combines TRBV6-9 with TRBJ2-7; 13 positions match TRBD2. The source of this sequence is a woman under 40 with Graves disease. Written as DNA, the CDR3 is TGTGCCAGCAGTTACCCCGGGACTAGCGGGAACTCCTACGAGCAGTACTTC. It is translated as CASSYPGTSGNSYEQYF.